This is a list of T cell receptor beta chains from one sample in a study of Graves' ophthalmopathy and Graves' hyperthyroidism. TCRdb reanalysed the multiplex PCR reads using MiXCR and keeps one entry per CDR3 protein. The sample comprises 600,000 to 700,000 distinct CDR3 sequences, about 38% of which are singletons, and roughly 3% rests with the top ten. Source material: peripheral blood. Every receptor here comes from an adult man with Graves' ophthalmopathy. Each CDR3 is given with its conserved first and last residue. Fields, in order: D gene, V gene, J gene, clone size, CDR3 DNA, CDR3 protein. D genes are given only for firm matches. Some rows mark clone size as missing; the rest say once, few, many or name a class of expanded clone.

-	TRBV6-1	TRBJ1-1	-	TGTGACAGCAGTGAAGGACATCTCACTGAAGCTTTCTTT	CDSSEGHLTEAFF
TRBD1	TRBV7-2	TRBJ1-1	-	TGTGCCAGCAGCTCGACAGGGATCGACACTGAAGCTTTCTTT	CASSSTGIDTEAFF
TRBD1	TRBV19	TRBJ1-1	-	TGTGCCAGCAGGTCGAAGGGGGCCGGGAACACTGAAGCTTTCTTT	CASRSKGAGNTEAFF
TRBD2	TRBV25-1	TRBJ2-3	once	TGTGCCAGTGATCCTAGCGGGAGCACAGATACGCAGTATTTT	CASDPSGSTDTQYF
TRBD2	TRBV5-1	TRBJ2-7	-	TGCGCCAGCAGCATACTAGCGGGAGCCGATTACGAGCAGTACTTC	CASSILAGADYEQYF
-	TRBV9	TRBJ2-2	-	TGTGCCAGCAGCGTAGGGGGTCCCGGGGAGCTGTTTTTT	CASSVGGPGELFF
TRBD1	TRBV4-3	TRBJ2-7	-	TGCGCCAGCAGCCCTGGACAGGGAGCGACGAGATTCTACGAGCAGTACTTC	CASSPGQGATRFYEQYF
-	TRBV19	TRBJ1-1	many	TGTGCCAGTAAGTCTCGAGGTCAGGGGCTTCTGAACACTGAAGCTTTCTTT	CASKSRGQGLLNTEAFF
TRBD1	TRBV11-2	TRBJ1-2	many	TGTGCCAGCAGGCCTGGACAGGGGGCTGGCTACACCTTC	CASRPGQGAGYTF
TRBD1	TRBV7-6	TRBJ2-7	-	TGTGCCAGCAGCTTACCGGGACAGGGGACTTACAATGAGCAGTACTTC	CASSLPGQGTYNEQYF
-	TRBV7-6	TRBJ2-7	-	TGTGCCCCGGACAGCTCCTACGAGCAGTACTTC	CAPDSSYEQYF
TRBD1	TRBV10-3	TRBJ2-7	many	TGTGCCATCAGTGACAGGGGGCGACCCGAGGAGCAGTACTTC	CAISDRGRPEEQYF
TRBD1	TRBV5-1	TRBJ1-1	many	TGCGCCAGCAGCTTGGGGCGACAGGGGAGAGTGAACACTGAAGCTTTCTTT	CASSLGRQGRVNTEAFF
-	TRBV5-6	TRBJ1-2	many	TGTGCCAGCAGCCGTATAGGTTATGGCTACACCTTC	CASSRIGYGYTF
TRBD1	TRBV5-5	TRBJ2-2	few	TGTGCCAGCAAAACTACCGGGACAGCAAACACCGGGGAGCTGTTTTTT	CASKTTGTANTGELFF
-	TRBV24-1	TRBJ2-1	-	TGTGCCACCAGTGCGGAGGAGATAGACTACAATGAGCAGTTCTTC	CATSAEEIDYNEQFF
-	TRBV20-1	TRBJ2-2	few	TGCAGTGCTAGGTGGGGAGGTGCTGGGGAGCTGTTTTTT	CSARWGGAGELFF
TRBD1	TRBV6-5	TRBJ1-1	few	TGTGCCAGCAGTTACGGGACAGGGGTCACTGAAGCTTTCTTT	CASSYGTGVTEAFF
-	TRBV27	TRBJ1-2	-	TGTGCCAGCAGTTTATTAGGAGGAGGGAGAGGCTACACCTTC	CASSLLGGGRGYTF
-	TRBV29-1	TRBJ2-5	-	TGCAGCGTTGAGGGGCAGGGGAGGGAGACCCAGTACTTC	CSVEGQGRETQYF
-	TRBV10-3	TRBJ1-2	-	TGTGCCATCAGTGAGTCGTTCGGCAGAAACTATGGCTACACCTTC	CAISESFGRNYGYTF
TRBD1	TRBV7-9	TRBJ1-3	-	TGTGCCAGCAGCATCAGGGGGGTGAGCGTGAACACCATATATTTT	CASSIRGVSVNTIYF
TRBD2	TRBV19	TRBJ2-1	-	TGTGCCAGTAGGGAAATAGCGGGAGGGCCCGATGAGCAGTTCTTC	CASREIAGGPDEQFF
TRBD1	TRBV11-1	TRBJ2-5	-	TGTGCCAGCAGCTTAGAGGCTAGGGGACAGTTCGGGACCCAGTACTTC	CASSLEARGQFGTQYF
-	TRBV5-1	TRBJ2-2	once	TGCGCCAGCAGCTTGGTGCCAACTCGGGAGCTGTTTTTT	CASSLVPTRELFF
TRBD2	TRBV10-3	TRBJ2-5	many	TGTGCCATCAGCGGAGGGCGGGAGGGTAACCAAGAGACCCAGTACTTC	CAISGGREGNQETQYF
TRBD1	TRBV20-1	TRBJ2-5	many	TGCAGTGCTAGTTGGACAGGCCAAGAGACCCAGTACTTC	CSASWTGQETQYF
-	TRBV19	TRBJ1-2	few	TGTGCCAGTAGTATGGGGGCTAACTATGGCTACACCTTC	CASSMGANYGYTF
-	TRBV20-1	TRBJ2-7	-	TGCAGTGCTAGGCTCCGGGACTTCACCTACGAGCAGTACTTC	CSARLRDFTYEQYF
-	TRBV2	TRBJ1-5	once	TGTGCCAGCAGTTTATCCGGGCATGATAGCAATCAGCCCCAGCATTTT	CASSLSGHDSNQPQHF
TRBD1	TRBV11-2	TRBJ1-2	-	TGTGCCGGCAGCTTAGGGGACAGGGACTATGGCTACACCTTC	CAGSLGDRDYGYTF
-	TRBV20-1	TRBJ2-2	many	TGCAGTGCTGGGAATGGGATCGGGGAGCTGTTTTTT	CSAGNGIGELFF
TRBD1	TRBV7-9	TRBJ1-4	-	TGTGCCAGCAGCCAACAGGGGGGGTCTAGTTCAGTTCCAACTAATGAAAAACTGTTTTTT	CASSQQGGSSSVPTNEKLFF
-	TRBV29-1	TRBJ1-1	-	TGTGCCTGGAGTGTTCAGGGGGAAGCTTTCTTT	CAWSVQGEAFF
TRBD1	TRBV7-9	TRBJ2-5	many	TGTGCCAGCAGCCCGGGCGGACAGGGGATGGAGACCCAGTACTTC	CASSPGGQGMETQYF
-	TRBV9	TRBJ2-6	-	TGTGCCAGCAGCCCCAGGTTAGGAACTGGGGCCAACGTCCTGACTTTC	CASSPRLGTGANVLTF
TRBD1	TRBV27	TRBJ2-5	-	TGTGCCAGCAGTTTCCAGGGGGCACGAGAGACCCAGTACTTC	CASSFQGARETQYF
-	TRBV6-4	TRBJ1-1	-	TGTGCCATCAGCAAGCGGGAGGCTGAAGCTTTCTTT	CAISKREAEAFF
-	TRBV2	TRBJ2-5	many	TGTGCCAGCAGGACTTGGGAGACCCAGTACTTC	CASRTWETQYF